This entry lists 27 T cell receptor beta chains sequenced from one sample in a study of blood T cell repertoires in COVID-19. Assay used: immunoSEQ multiplex PCR; TCRdb lists only in-frame clones, some missing. Altogether over 90,000 clones are present, about 91% being singletons, with the ten largest covering 3% to 3.5%. The source material was peripheral blood. The receptors shown here come from a human donor in a cohort sampled during active COVID-19.

The chain links TRBV19 to TRBJ2-5; D perhaps matches TRBD2 (7 bases). V shed 2 bases and J shed 4 bases, with 23 bases lying between them. The CDR3 has 18 residues. The germline gives CDR1 LNHDA, CDR2 SQIVND (reference sequence). The CDR3 DNA reads as TGTGCCAGTAGTATAAGGCTCCTCAGGGGCGGGGGCGGAGAGACCCAGTACTTC. It yields the protein CASSIRLLRGGGGETQYF.

The chain uses TRBV14 and TRBJ2-1; D gene unclear. Germline CDR1 reads SGHDN; CDR2 reads FVKESK. V lost 1 base to trimming and J lost 12 bases, with 10 bases between them. The CDR3 is 12 residues long. CDR3 sequence: CASSQAVSGQFF. DNA of the CDR3: TGTGCCAGCAGCCAAGCTGTATCAGGGCAGTTCTTC. The whole variable domain, remainder taken from reference TRBV14 and TRBJ2-1, is EAGVTQFPSHSVIEKGQTVTLRCDPISGHDNLYWYRRVMGKEIKFLLHFVKESKQDESGMPNNRFLAERTGGTYSTLKVQPAELEDSGVYFCASSQAVSGQFFGPGTRLTVL.

Only one count was recorded for this clone. The chain carries TRBV3-1 (or the pseudogene TRBV3-2) and TRBJ2-3, with 7 bases aligning to TRBD2. Unmatched junction bases numbered 7, after V lost 5 bases and J lost 5 bases. Germline V lookup: CDR1 LGHDT, CDR2 YNNKEL (reference sequence). This CDR3 is built from 14 residues. CDR3 in DNA: TGTGCCAGCAGCGCCCAGCGGGGAATAGATACGCAGTATTTT. This gives the protein CASSAQRGIDTQYF.

J is TRBJ1-2 and V is TRBV19; D unclear. Trimming left V 2 bases short and J 7 bases short, with 17 bases between. This CDR3 has 15 residues. The V gene's germline CDR1 is LNHDA and CDR2 SQIVND (reference sequence). The CDR3 region has the DNA TGTGCCAGTAGTATAAAGACAAAAGGTATAGGTGGCTACACCTTC. It is translated as CASSIKTKGIGGYTF.

This clone was seen a handful of times. The rearrangement joins TRBV29-1 to TRBJ1-4; perhaps TRBD1 as D (5 bases). Trimming cost V 2 bases and J 6 bases, with 10 bases left between them. CDR1 SQVTM and CDR2 ANQGSEA come from the germline V gene. There are 13 residues in the CDR3. CDR3 bases: TGCAGCGTTGAAACCCGGGGGGATGAAAAACTGTTTTTT. Residues: CSVETRGDEKLFF.

The chain carries TRBV5-4 and TRBJ1-1; TRBD1 might be the D (5 bases). V lost 0 bases to trimming and J lost 5 bases, with 11 bases between them. The CDR3 spans 14 residues. Germline-derived CDR1 and CDR2 are SGHNT and YYREEE (reference sequence). CDR3 coding DNA: TGTGCCAGCAGCTTGGGCGGGGGTTGGACTGAAGCTTTCTTT. It translates to CASSLGGGWTEAFF.

CDR3 bases: TGTGCCAGCAGCTTACGCCCCCCAGGCGGGAGGGCCCGGGAGACCCAGTACTTC. Its protein product is CASSLRPPGGRARETQYF. The chain employs TRBV7-2 and TRBJ2-5, with 9 bases aligning to TRBD2. CDR1 and CDR2 from the germline V gene are SGHTA and FQGNSA. V trimming: 2 bases; J trimming: 5 bases; junction bases outside the gene matches: 15. This CDR3 has 18 amino acids. Variable domain in full (rest from reference TRBV7-2 and TRBJ2-5): GAGVSQSPSNKVTEKGKDVELRCDPISGHTALYWYRQSLGQGLEFLIYFQGNSAPDKSGLPSDRFSAERTGGSVSTLTIQRTQQEDSAVYLCASSLRPPGGRARETQYFGPGTRLLVL.

This chain connects TRBV30 to TRBJ1-4; 12 bases line up with TRBD1. Germline lookup yields CDR1 GTSNPN and CDR2 SVGIG (reference sequence). The V gene end was trimmed by 3 bases and the J gene end by 7 bases; junction bases not matched to a gene: 3. The CDR3 is 14 amino acids. The CDR3 is CAWSRDRGPEKLFF. CDR3 nucleotides: TGTGCCTGGAGCAGGGACAGGGGGCCTGAAAAACTGTTTTTT.

V and J are TRBV3-1 (or the pseudogene TRBV3-2) and TRBJ2-1, with 7 bases fitting TRBD2. The germline V gene has CDR1 LGHDT and CDR2 YNNKEL (reference sequence). CDR3 size: 17 residues. V was clipped by 3 bases and J by 2 bases; unmatched bases: 10. CDR3 amino acids: CASSHHSWGRAYNEQFF. CDR3 coding DNA: TGTGCCAGCAGCCACCACAGTTGGGGGAGGGCCTACAATGAGCAGTTCTTC.

The chain carries TRBV7-2 and TRBJ2-7, with 12 bases that match TRBD1. CDR3 length: 17 amino acids. V lost 5 bases and J lost 3; bases outside the gene matches: 11. Per germline, CDR1 SGHTA and CDR2 FQGNSA. The CDR3 region has the DNA TGTGCCAGCAGCATCGGGACAGGGGGCCTTTCCGACTACGAGCAGTACTTC. Encoded protein: CASSIGTGGLSDYEQYF.

The chain is built from TRBV7-2 and TRBJ2-7; TRBD1 matches at 7 bases. Germline V gives CDR1 SGHTA, CDR2 FQGNSA. This CDR3 spans 14 amino acids. V was pared by 5 bases and J by 5 bases, with 9 bases of the junction left unmatched. Written as DNA, the CDR3 is TGTGCCAGCAGCCCCAGTAGGGGGCCGAACGAGCAGTACTTC. It is translated as CASSPSRGPNEQYF.

In this sample, this clone turned up a few times. The chain has TRBV4-2 and TRBJ2-1; 7 positions match TRBD2. The ends lost 2 bases at V and 8 bases at J; junction bases unmatched: 6. CDR3 length: 14 amino acids. Germline CDR1 is LGHNA and CDR2 is YNFKEQ. The CDR3 nucleotides are TGTGCCAGCAGCCAAAGTTCGAGCGGGGATGAGCAGTTCTTC. Its translation: CASSQSSSGDEQFF.

The rearrangement uses TRBV27 and TRBJ1-3; maybe TRBD1 (5 bases). V dropped 3 bases and J dropped 0 bases, with 9 bases sitting between them. Germline CDR1 is MNHEY and CDR2 is SMNVEV (reference sequence). The CDR3 is 15 amino acids. The CDR3 bases are TGTGCCAGCAGTTTGGGGCCCTACTCTGGAAACACCATATATTTT. Its translation is CASSLGPYSGNTIYF.

The chain is built from TRBV27 and TRBJ1-1; the D gene is possibly TRBD1 (6 bases). This CDR3 has 15 residues. Germline V gene sequence: CDR1 MNHEY, CDR2 SMNVEV (reference sequence). Trimming stripped 5 bases from V and 5 bases from J, with 18 bases between. CDR3 bases: TGTGCCAGCAGTCCCCCACAGGGCAGAGGAACTGAAGCTTTCTTT. This encodes CASSPPQGRGTEAFF.

This chain links TRBV28 with TRBJ1-5; D unclear. Trimming took 3 bases from V and 9 from J, leaving 18 bases between them. Germline-derived CDR1 and CDR2 are MDHEN and SYDVKM. The CDR3 spans 15 residues. This CDR3 is CASSLWAGGLGPQHF. The CDR3 coding sequence is TGTGCCAGCAGTTTGTGGGCAGGCGGGCTTGGGCCCCAGCATTTT.

The rearrangement links TRBV6-5 to TRBJ1-6; D may be TRBD1 (6 bases). The CDR3 has 15 residues. Germline-derived CDR1 and CDR2 are MNHEY and SVGAGI. The V end lost 5 bases, the J end lost 7 bases, and 15 bases lay between the germline ends. Written as DNA, the CDR3 is TGTGCCAGCAGTAGACCCGACAGGTACAATTCACCCCTCCACTTT. It yields the protein CASSRPDRYNSPLHF.

The V call is TRBV5-3, the J call TRBJ2-5; TRBD2 might be the D (6 bases). TRBV5-3 is marked as an open reading frame, function uncertain. The CDR3 spans 15 residues. The ends were cut back, 4 bases at V and 5 bases at J, with 18 bases in the middle. The CDR3 sequence is CARSLMGGPAETQYF. The CDR3, as DNA: TGTGCCAGAAGCCTAATGGGGGGTCCGGCGGAGACCCAGTACTTC.

This sequence joins TRBV4-1 and TRBJ1-2; 7 bases map to TRBD1. This CDR3 region has 17 residues. Germline loops: CDR1 MGHRA, CDR2 YSYEKL. Germline trimming cut 0 bases from V and 4 bases from J; bases unmatched to any gene: 11. The CDR3 here is CASSQEEAEGAVYGYTF. Here the CDR3 DNA reads TGCGCCAGCAGCCAAGAGGAGGCAGAGGGGGCTGTCTATGGCTACACCTTC.

This sequence joins TRBV7-3 and TRBJ2-2, with a tentative D call TRBD2 (6 bases). This CDR3 spans 16 amino acids. Germline CDR1 SGHTA, CDR2 FQGTGA. V lost 6 bases to trimming and J lost 1 base, with 15 bases between them. CDR3 loop: CASSPRGTVNTGELFF. Written as DNA, the CDR3 is TGTGCCAGCAGTCCTCGGGGGACCGTGAACACCGGGGAGCTGTTTTTT.

The chain carries TRBV7-2 and TRBJ2-2, with 9 positions matching TRBD2. This CDR3 has 16 amino acids. V was pared by 3 bases and J by 0 bases, with 2 bases of the junction left unmatched. Germline CDR1 reads SGHTA; CDR2 reads FQGNSA. The CDR3 loop reads CASSFAGGANTGELFF. The DNA of the CDR3 is TGTGCCAGCAGCTTCGCGGGGGGGGCGAACACCGGGGAGCTGTTTTTT.

The chain carries TRBV6-5 and TRBJ2-1, with no clear D. The CDR3 runs 13 residues. CDR1 is MNHEY and CDR2 is SVGAGI in the germline V gene. Trimming left V 2 bases short and J 4 bases short, with 6 bases between. The CDR3 sequence: CASSYGGYNEQFF. The CDR3 nucleotides are TGTGCCAGCAGTTACGGCGGTTACAATGAGCAGTTCTTC.

The rearrangement uses TRBV27 and TRBJ1-1; tentative D call: TRBD1 (6 bases). With 10 bases removed from V and 5 bases from J, the gap between germline ends came to 20 bases. The CDR3 extends over 14 amino acids. Germline CDR1 is MNHEY and CDR2 is SMNVEV (reference sequence). CDR3 sequence: CATRRTDRWTEAFF. Written as DNA, the CDR3 is TGTGCCACCCGGCGGACCGACAGGTGGACTGAAGCTTTCTTT.

This chain joins TRBV2 and TRBJ1-6; D unresolved. This CDR3 is 12 amino acids long. Trimming took off 2 bases at V and 6 bases at J, with 2 bases between the two ends. Per germline, CDR1 SNHLY and CDR2 FYNNEI. This CDR3 is CASSELNSPLHF. The CDR3 nucleotides are TGTGCCAGCAGTGAACTTAATTCACCCCTCCACTTT. Variable domain in full (rest from reference TRBV2 and TRBJ1-6): EPEVTQTPSHQVTQMGQEVILRCVPISNHLYFYWYRQILGQKVEFLVSFYNNEISEKSEIFDDQFSVERPDGSNFTLKIRSTKLEDSAMYFCASSELNSPLHFGNGTRLTVT.

V usage is TRBV7-2 and J usage is TRBJ2-7; 12 bases match TRBD2. Germline-derived CDR1 and CDR2 are SGHTA and FQGNSA. After removal of 6 bases from V and 1 base from J, the junction contained 1 base not matched to a gene. The CDR3 runs to 14 residues. The CDR3 protein is CASRLAGGSYEQYF. DNA of the CDR3: TGTGCCAGCAGACTAGCGGGAGGATCCTACGAGCAGTACTTC.

J is TRBJ2-7 and V is TRBV19; 12 bases match TRBD2. The V gene's germline CDR1 is LNHDA and CDR2 SQIVND (reference sequence). The CDR3 consists of 16 residues. With V trimmed by 5 bases and J by 1 base, 6 bases remained unmatched. Here the CDR3 DNA reads TGTGCCAGTAGTCCGTTCCTAGCGGGAGGGTCCTACGAGCAGTACTTC. This translates into CASSPFLAGGSYEQYF. Full variable domain (outside the CDR3, taken from reference TRBV19 and TRBJ2-7): DGGITQSPKYLFRKEGQNVTLSCEQNLNHDAMYWYRQDPGQGLRLIYYSQIVNDFQKGDIAEGYSVSREKKESFPLTVTSAQKNPTAFYLCASSPFLAGGSYEQYFGPGTRLTVT.

V and J are TRBV11-3 and TRBJ2-1, with D perhaps TRBD2 (6 bases). Germline CDR1 SGHNT, CDR2 YENEEA. The germline V and J ends were trimmed by 0 bases and 4 bases, with 10 bases remaining between them. This CDR3 is 15 amino acids long. The CDR3 reads CASSLDGGTYNEQFF. The CDR3 DNA is TGTGCCAGCAGCTTAGATGGGGGGACTTACAATGAGCAGTTCTTC.

The chain combines TRBV24-1 with TRBJ2-7; TRBD1 agrees at 7 bases. The germline CDR1 and CDR2 sequences are KGHDR and SFDVKD. The CDR3 is 13 residues long. J lost 2 bases, V lost 10 bases, and 7 bases had no gene match. The CDR3 DNA follows: TGTGCCACAAGCTGGGACAGCACCTACGAGCAGTACTTC. Translated, it gives CATSWDSTYEQYF.